These T cell receptor beta chains were read from a single sample in a study of blood T cells in healthy people across ages. TCRdb recomputed calls from the 5' RACE reads with MiXCR, one row per CDR3 protein. The sample includes fewer than 1 million distinct CDR3 sequences, 40% to 50% of them seen just once. The sample taken for sequencing was blood. These TCRs come from a man aged 55 to 70 in good health. Both conserved end residues are part of each CDR3. The order of the fields is J gene, D gene, clone size, V gene, CDR3 protein, CDR3 DNA. A D gene is named only where the DNA matches it firmly. Clone size is stated in some rows and not others, as once, few, many or a class when expanded.

TRBJ2-3 | TRBD2 | . | TRBV3-1 | CASSQGGGRTDTQYF | TGTGCCAGCAGCCAAGGCGGGGGGCGCACAGATACGCAGTATTTT
TRBJ2-7 | TRBD2 | . | TRBV7-9 | CASSASGTRAETQYF | TGTGCCAGCAGCGCCTCCGGGACTAGGGCTGAGACCCAGTATTTC
TRBJ1-1 | . | . | TRBV20-1 | CSARTRTVNTEAFF | TGCAGTGCTAGAACCAGGACCGTGAACACTGAAGCTTTCTTT
TRBJ2-3 | . | . | TRBV6-5 | CASSYLAATSTDTQYF | TGTGCCAGCAGTTATCTTGCGGCAACTAGCACAGATACGCAGTATTTT
TRBJ1-2 | TRBD1 | many | TRBV5-1 | CASSRDRDGYTF | TGCGCCAGCAGCAGGGACAGGGATGGCTACACCTTC
TRBJ2-7 | TRBD1 | few | TRBV5-1 | CASSFGTGVEQYF | TGCGCCAGCAGCTTTGGGACAGGGGTCGAGCAGTACTTC
TRBJ1-1 | TRBD1 | . | TRBV25-1 | CASRVQGHTEAFF | TGTGCCAGCAGGGTACAGGGGCACACTGAAGCTTTCTTT
TRBJ1-5 | TRBD1 | . | TRBV7-9 | CASSATGARGNQPQHF | TGTGCCAGCAGCGCCACAGGGGCTCGTGGCAATCAGCCCCAGCATTTT
TRBJ1-2 | . | few | TRBV6-2/TRBV6-3 | CASSYGSEGFYGYTF | TGTGCCAGCAGTTACGGCTCGGAGGGGTTTTATGGCTACACCTTC
TRBJ1-2 | TRBD1 | . | TRBV7-2 | CASSLGQGARGYTF | TGTGCCAGCAGCTTGGGGCAGGGGGCTCGTGGCTACACCTTC
TRBJ1-2 | TRBD1 | . | TRBV6-5 | CASSILPGQSAYGYTF | TGTGCCAGCAGTATACTGCCGGGACAGTCCGCCTATGGCTACACCTTC
TRBJ1-4 | . | . | TRBV4-1 | CASSPGMDEKLFF | TGCGCCAGCAGCCCGGGAATGGATGAAAAACTGTTTTTT
TRBJ1-2 | TRBD1 | few | TRBV3-1 | CASSQAGTGTSYTF | TGTGCCAGCAGCCAAGCCGGGACAGGGACCTCCTACACCTTC
TRBJ2-1 | . | . | TRBV29-1 | CSVVSGSFHGQIQGRYEQFF | TGCAGCGTTGTCTCCGGAAGTTTCCATGGACAGATCCAGGGACGGTATGAGCAGTTCTTC
TRBJ2-7 | . | . | TRBV4-1 | CASSQAGTDSSYEQYF | TGCGCCAGCAGCCAAGCCGGGACGGACAGCTCCTACGAGCAGTACTTC
TRBJ2-5 | . | few | TRBV6-1 | CASRKEETQYF | TGTGCCAGCAGAAAAGAAGAGACCCAGTACTTC
TRBJ2-3 | TRBD2 | . | TRBV7-9 | CASSLRKKTSGGPSTDTQYF | TGTGCCAGCAGCTTAAGGAAGAAGACTAGCGGGGGCCCTAGCACAGATACGCAGTATTTT
TRBJ1-4 | . | few | TRBV20-1 | CSARSGRLNEKLFF | TGCAGTGCTAGATCGGGACGGCTTAATGAAAAACTGTTTTTT
TRBJ2-3 | TRBD1 | once | TRBV30 | CAWSVGDRVTDTQYF | TGTGCCTGGAGTGTAGGGGACAGGGTTACAGATACGCAGTATTTT
TRBJ2-1 | TRBD1 | few | TRBV30 | CACSRDRGLDEQFF | TGTGCCTGCAGCCGGGACAGGGGGCTTGATGAGCAGTTCTTC
TRBJ2-5 | . | . | TRBV2 | CASSGQGRQETQYF | TGTGCCAGCAGTGGTCAGGGGAGGCAAGAGACCCAGTACTTC
TRBJ2-2 | . | . | TRBV6-5 | CASSLVPSNTGELFF | TGTGCCAGCAGTTTAGTCCCCTCGAACACCGGGGAGCTGTTTTTT
TRBJ1-2 | . | . | TRBV6-2/TRBV6-3 | CASSYPRTTYGYTF | TGTGCCAGCAGTTACCCGAGGACAACCTATGGCTACACCTTC
TRBJ1-1 | . | few | TRBV5-1 | CASSFSQGGVMNTEAFF | TGCGCCAGCAGCTTTTCTCAGGGCGGCGTCATGAACACTGAAGCTTTCTTT
TRBJ2-7 | TRBD2 | . | TRBV4-3 | CASSQNLRSGRAREQYF | TGCGCCAGCAGCCAAAACCTACGGTCGGGGAGGGCCCGCGAGCAGTACTTC
TRBJ2-2 | . | few | TRBV5-6 | CASSVHSVSGGELFF | TGTGCCAGCAGCGTACACAGTGTCAGTGGCGGGGAGCTGTTTTTT
TRBJ2-7 | . | . | TRBV20-1 | CSAREPDSYEQYF | TGCAGTGCTAGAGAGCCAGACAGTTACGAGCAGTACTTC
TRBJ1-4 | . | . | TRBV4-3 | CASSQIQGRDEKLFF | TGCGCCAGCAGCCAAATACAGGGAAGGGACGAAAAACTGTTTTTT
TRBJ2-3 | TRBD2 | once | TRBV7-2 | CASSFPQRGGPDTQYF | TGTGCCAGCAGCTTCCCCCAGCGGGGGGGCCCAGATACGCAGTATTTT
TRBJ2-7 | . | few | TRBV11-3 | CASSSYEGDEQYF | TGTGCCAGCAGTTCTTATGAGGGGGACGAGCAGTACTTC
TRBJ2-7 | . | . | TRBV6-2/TRBV6-3 | CASSYLPQGSYEQYF | TGTGCCAGCAGTTACCTACCACAGGGAAGCTACGAGCAGTACTTC
TRBJ2-7 | . | few | TRBV18 | CASSPQLGDYEQYF | TGTGCCAGCTCACCACAGTTAGGGGACTACGAGCAGTACTTC
TRBJ2-1 | TRBD2 | once | TRBV10-3 | CAISEAASGGAQFF | TGTGCCATCAGTGAAGCGGCTAGCGGGGGGGCGCAGTTCTTC
TRBJ2-7 | TRBD1 | . | TRBV12-3/TRBV12-4 | CASSPPGQGAFRGGFEQYF | TGTGCCAGCAGTCCCCCGGGACAGGGGGCTTTTCGGGGTGGCTTCGAGCAGTACTTC
TRBJ1-5 | TRBD1 | . | TRBV4-3 | CASSQTDRLDQPQHF | TGCGCCAGCAGCCAAACGGACAGGCTTGATCAGCCCCAGCATTTT
TRBJ2-1 | . | few | TRBV4-3 | CASSQDQSRGSEQFF | TGCGCCAGCAGCCAAGATCAGTCCAGGGGCAGTGAGCAGTTCTTC
TRBJ1-2 | TRBD1 | . | TRBV6-2/TRBV6-3 | CASSLLTGSGINYGYTF | TGTGCCAGCAGTCTCCTGACAGGGTCGGGGATTAACTATGGCTACACCTTC
TRBJ1-1 | . | . | TRBV9 | CAISAWGGSTEAFF | TGTGCCATCAGCGCCTGGGGCGGTAGCACTGAAGCTTTCTTT
TRBJ2-7 | . | . | TRBV9 | CASSAGGGGYEQYF | TGTGCCAGCAGCGCGGGGGGCGGAGGCTACGAGCAGTACTTC
TRBJ1-2 | TRBD1 | . | TRBV27 | CASSGTGTIKSGYTF | TGTGCCAGCAGTGGGACAGGGACCATTAAATCGGGCTACACCTTC
TRBJ2-5 | . | few | TRBV12-3/TRBV12-4 | CASRFSETQYF | TGTGCCAGCAGGTTCTCGGAGACCCAGTACTTC
TRBJ1-6 | . | few | TRBV7-9 | CASSPLENSPLHF | TGTGCCAGCAGCCCACTGGAGAATTCACCCCTCCACTTT
TRBJ2-3 | . | . | TRBV7-3 | CASSLTYARGGTQYF | TGTGCCAGCAGCTTAACGTACGCTAGAGGTGGTACGCAGTATTTT
TRBJ2-1 | TRBD1 | . | TRBV20-1 | CSARRQGAGYNEQFF | TGCAGTGCTAGGAGGCAGGGGGCAGGGTACAATGAGCAGTTCTTC
TRBJ2-3 | TRBD2 | few | TRBV7-2 | CASSVGTSTGDTQYF | TGTGCCAGCAGCGTAGGGACTAGCACAGGAGATACGCAGTATTTT
TRBJ2-7 | . | . | TRBV20-1 | CSARSARVDYEQYF | TGCAGTGCTAGATCTGCCAGGGTCGACTACGAGCAGTACTTC
TRBJ2-5 | TRBD1 | . | TRBV6-6 | CASSSAVQGAETQYF | TGTGCCAGCAGTTCCGCGGTACAGGGGGCTGAGACCCAGTACTTC
TRBJ2-3 | . | . | TRBV7-9 | CATQGGGTDTQYF | TGTGCCACCCAAGGGGGGGGCACAGATACGCAGTATTTT
TRBJ2-3 | TRBD1 | . | TRBV20-1 | CSAKGDRGGRSDTQYF | TGCAGTGCTAAAGGGGACAGGGGTGGAAGGTCAGATACGCAGTATTTT
TRBJ1-2 | . | . | TRBV7-2 | CASSPDSWVNYGYTF | TGTGCCAGCAGCCCTGACTCGTGGGTAAACTATGGCTACACCTTC
TRBJ2-1 | TRBD2 | . | TRBV5-1 | CASSPGGLQYNEQFF | TGCGCCAGCAGTCCGGGGGGACTCCAATACAATGAGCAGTTCTTC
TRBJ1-2 | TRBD1 | . | TRBV10-3 | CAAGTAYHGYTF | TGTGCCGCCGGGACAGCCTACCATGGCTACACCTTC
TRBJ2-3 | TRBD1 | . | TRBV10-3 | CASASGQGDDTQYF | TGTGCCAGTGCTTCGGGACAGGGTGACGATACGCAGTATTTT
TRBJ2-5 | . | few | TRBV11-2 | CASQRPEGKETQYF | TGTGCCAGCCAACGTCCCGAGGGAAAAGAGACCCAGTACTTC
TRBJ2-3 | . | . | TRBV11-2 | CASSLPPTQYF | TGTGCCAGCAGCTTACCTCCTACGCAGTATTTT